Following are 4 T cell receptor beta chains from one sample sequenced in a study of cytomegalovirus exposure and HLA in healthy donors. PCR used 60 Vbeta primers and 13 Jbeta primers. Generated by immunoSEQ multiplex PCR, the TCRdb table keeps only in-frame clones and is missing some. The sample consists of around 120,000 clones, about 80% of them appearing once. The sequencing sample was made of PBMCs. These receptors came from a young man in good health and CMV-seronegative.

This chain uses TRBV11-3 with TRBJ2-1, with 9 positions matching TRBD2. This CDR3 comprises 13 residues. CDR1 is SGHNT and CDR2 is YENEEA in the germline V gene. Unmatched junction bases numbered 2, after V lost 4 bases and J lost 7 bases. CDR3 DNA: TGTGCCAGCAGCTACAGCGGGAGGAATGAGCAGTTCTTC. The encoded protein is CASSYSGRNEQFF. The entire variable domain, with the rest obtained from reference TRBV11-3 and TRBJ2-1, is as follows: EAGVVQSPRYKIIEKKQPVAFWCNPISGHNTLYWYLQNLGQGPELLIRYENEEAVDDSQLPKDRFSAERLKGVDSTLKIQPAELGDSAVYLCASSYSGRNEQFFGPGTRLTVL.

The chain joins TRBV5-6 to TRBJ2-5; possibly TRBD1 for D (6 bases). V was pared by 2 bases and J by 7 bases, with 15 bases between. The CDR3 length is 14 residues. Germline CDR1 reads SGHDT; CDR2 reads YYEEEE. CDR3 residues: CASSLPGHGWTQYF. DNA of the CDR3: TGTGCCAGCAGCTTACCGGGACACGGTTGGACCCAGTACTTC.

CDR3 DNA sequence: TGTGCCAGCAGCTTAGGCGCTCAGGGTGTTACGCTTGAAGCTTTCTTT. As protein: CASSLGAQGVTLEAFF. This chain links TRBV7-2 with TRBJ1-1; D is perhaps TRBD1 (5 bases). V was trimmed by 1 base and J by 7 bases, leaving 19 bases between them. The germline gives CDR1 SGHTA, CDR2 FQGNSA. This CDR3 comprises 16 residues.

In this sample, this clone turned up once. The V call is TRBV5-6, the J call TRBJ1-3; 7 nucleotides align to TRBD1. CDR1 and CDR2 from the germline V gene are SGHDT and YYEEEE. The CDR3 is 16 residues long. V trimming: 1 base; J trimming: 0 bases; junction bases outside the gene matches: 4. The CDR3 DNA reads as TGTGCCAGCAGCTTGTGGGACAGTGTCTCTGGAAACACCATATATTTT. This encodes CASSLWDSVSGNTIYF.